This T cell receptor (beta chain) was retrieved from a study of T cell repertoires in cytomegalovirus infection. Trimming removed 6 bases at V and 0 bases at J, with 25 bases between. CDR1 and CDR2 from the germline V gene are MNHEY and SMNVEV (reference sequence). The CDR3 is 19 residues long. This clonotype occurred a few times. Its target is not known. Each CDR3 protein gets one entry after TCRdb re-called the reads with MiXCR. The table lists fewer than 60,000 distinct CDR3 sequences, roughly 21% of them singletons. This sequence was found in a human donor in good health (CMV status not recorded). Some clones in this sample may be carry-over from other donors' samples. This specimen consisted of CD8+ T cells from cultured PBMCs, obtained from culture after CMV antigen stimulation. This chain uses TRBV27 with TRBJ2-3; D assignment may be TRBD1 or TRBD2 (7 bases each). The CDR3 spells CASSPQGTALADSTDTQYF. The CDR3 DNA reads TGTGCCAGCAGCCCACAGGGGACAGCTCTAGCGGACAGCACAGATACGCAGTATTTT.